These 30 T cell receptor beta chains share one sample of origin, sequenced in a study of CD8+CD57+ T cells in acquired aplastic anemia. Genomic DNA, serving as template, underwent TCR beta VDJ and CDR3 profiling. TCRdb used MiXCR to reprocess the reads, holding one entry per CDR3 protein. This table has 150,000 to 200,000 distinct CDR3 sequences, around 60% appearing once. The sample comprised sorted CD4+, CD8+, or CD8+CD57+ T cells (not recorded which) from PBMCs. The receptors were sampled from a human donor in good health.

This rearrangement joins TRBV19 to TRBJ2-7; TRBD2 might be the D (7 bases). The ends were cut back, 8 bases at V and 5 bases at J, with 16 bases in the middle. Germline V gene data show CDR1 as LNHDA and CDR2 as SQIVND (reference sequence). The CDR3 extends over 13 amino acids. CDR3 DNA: TGTGCCAGTGAGTTAAAGGGGGGGAACGAGCAGTACTTC. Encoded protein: CASELKGGNEQYF.

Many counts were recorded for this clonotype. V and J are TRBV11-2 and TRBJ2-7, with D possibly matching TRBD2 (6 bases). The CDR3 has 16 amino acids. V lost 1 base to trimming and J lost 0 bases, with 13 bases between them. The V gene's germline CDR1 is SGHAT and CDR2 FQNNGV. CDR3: CASSLVAGGTSYEQYF. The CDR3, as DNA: TGTGCCAGCAGCTTAGTTGCCGGGGGTACCTCCTACGAGCAGTACTTC.

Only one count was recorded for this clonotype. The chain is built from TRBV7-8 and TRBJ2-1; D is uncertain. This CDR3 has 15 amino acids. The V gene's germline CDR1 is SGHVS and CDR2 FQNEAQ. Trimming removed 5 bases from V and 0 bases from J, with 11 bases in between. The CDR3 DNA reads TGTGCCAGCAGCCCCCCTCCTAGCTCCTACAATGAGCAGTTCTTC. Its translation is CASSPPPSSYNEQFF.

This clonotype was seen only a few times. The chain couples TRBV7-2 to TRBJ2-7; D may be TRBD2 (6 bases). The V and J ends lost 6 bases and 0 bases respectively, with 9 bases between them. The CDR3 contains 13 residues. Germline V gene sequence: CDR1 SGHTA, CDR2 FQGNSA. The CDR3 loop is CASRAGSSYEQYF. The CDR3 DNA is TGTGCCAGCAGGGCGGGAAGCTCCTACGAGCAGTACTTC.

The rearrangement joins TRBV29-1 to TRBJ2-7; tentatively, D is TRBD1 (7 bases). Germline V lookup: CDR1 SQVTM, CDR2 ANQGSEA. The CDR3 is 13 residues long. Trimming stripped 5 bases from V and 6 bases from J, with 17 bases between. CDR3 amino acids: CSVSVHRGGEQYF. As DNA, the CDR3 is TGCAGCGTTTCTGTTCACAGGGGAGGCGAGCAGTACTTC.

DNA of the CDR3: TGCAGTGCTAGAGACCAGGGGAGGGCCATGAACACTGAAGCTTTCTTT. It yields the protein CSARDQGRAMNTEAFF. This chain uses TRBV20-1 with TRBJ1-1, with D tentatively TRBD1 (6 bases). CDR1 is DFQATT, CDR2 SNEGSKA, per germline (reference sequence). The ends were cut back, 0 bases at V and 0 bases at J, with 14 bases in the middle. The CDR3 loop spans 16 amino acids.

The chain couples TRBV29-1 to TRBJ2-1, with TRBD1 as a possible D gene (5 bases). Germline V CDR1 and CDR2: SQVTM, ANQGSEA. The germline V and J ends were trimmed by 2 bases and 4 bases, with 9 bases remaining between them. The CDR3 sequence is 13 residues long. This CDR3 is CSVETGGYNEQFF. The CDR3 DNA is TGCAGCGTTGAAACAGGCGGATACAATGAGCAGTTCTTC.

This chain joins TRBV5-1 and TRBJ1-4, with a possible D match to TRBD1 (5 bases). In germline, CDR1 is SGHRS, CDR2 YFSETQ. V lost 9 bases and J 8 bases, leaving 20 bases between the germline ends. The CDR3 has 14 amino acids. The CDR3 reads CATPKAGGREKLFF. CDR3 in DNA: TGCGCCACCCCCAAGGCCGGGGGTCGGGAAAAACTGTTTTTT. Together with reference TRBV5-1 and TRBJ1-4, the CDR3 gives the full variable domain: KAGVTQTPRYLIKTRGQQVTLSCSPISGHRSVSWYQQTPGQGLQFLFEYFSETQRNKGNFPGRFSGRQFSNSRSEMNVSTLELGDSALYLCATPKAGGREKLFFGSGTQLSVL.

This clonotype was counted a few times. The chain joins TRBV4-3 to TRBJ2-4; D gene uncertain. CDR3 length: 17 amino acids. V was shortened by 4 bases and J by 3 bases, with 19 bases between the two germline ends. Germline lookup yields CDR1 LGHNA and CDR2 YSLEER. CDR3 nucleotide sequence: TGCGCCAGCAGCCGAGGTATCCTGGGCAGAGGCAAAAACATTCAGTACTTC. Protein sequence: CASSRGILGRGKNIQYF.

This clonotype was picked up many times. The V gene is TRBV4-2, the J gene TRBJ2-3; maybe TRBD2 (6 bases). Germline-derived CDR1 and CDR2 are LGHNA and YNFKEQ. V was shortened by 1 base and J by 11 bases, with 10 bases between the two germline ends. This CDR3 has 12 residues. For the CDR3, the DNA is TGTGCCAGCAGCCAAGGAATGGAGGGGCAGTATTTT. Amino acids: CASSQGMEGQYF.

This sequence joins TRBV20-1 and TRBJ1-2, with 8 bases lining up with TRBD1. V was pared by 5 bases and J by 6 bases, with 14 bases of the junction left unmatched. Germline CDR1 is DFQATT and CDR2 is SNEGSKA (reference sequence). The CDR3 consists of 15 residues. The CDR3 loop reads CSAGTGPTGGNGYTF. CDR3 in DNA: TGCAGTGCTGGAACAGGCCCTACAGGGGGGAATGGCTACACCTTC.

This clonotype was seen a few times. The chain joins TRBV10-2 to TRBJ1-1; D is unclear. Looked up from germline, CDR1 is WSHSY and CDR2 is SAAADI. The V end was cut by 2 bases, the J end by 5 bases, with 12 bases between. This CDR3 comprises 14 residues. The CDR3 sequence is CASSETVLGTEAFF. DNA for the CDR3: TGCGCCAGCAGTGAGACAGTGTTGGGAACTGAAGCTTTCTTT.

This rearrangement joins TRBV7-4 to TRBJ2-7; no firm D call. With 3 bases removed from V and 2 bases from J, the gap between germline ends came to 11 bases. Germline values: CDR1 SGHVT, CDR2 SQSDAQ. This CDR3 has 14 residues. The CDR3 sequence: CASSLSTGPYEQYF. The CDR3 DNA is TGTGCCAGCAGCTTGTCTACCGGGCCCTACGAGCAGTACTTC.

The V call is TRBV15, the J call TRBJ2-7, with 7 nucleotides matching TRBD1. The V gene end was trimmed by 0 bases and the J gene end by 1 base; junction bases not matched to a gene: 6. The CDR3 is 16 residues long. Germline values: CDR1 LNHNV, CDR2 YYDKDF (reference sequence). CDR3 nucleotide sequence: TGTGCCACCAGCAGAGAAGGGACAGCCGGGTCCTACGAGCAGTACTTC. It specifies CATSREGTAGSYEQYF.

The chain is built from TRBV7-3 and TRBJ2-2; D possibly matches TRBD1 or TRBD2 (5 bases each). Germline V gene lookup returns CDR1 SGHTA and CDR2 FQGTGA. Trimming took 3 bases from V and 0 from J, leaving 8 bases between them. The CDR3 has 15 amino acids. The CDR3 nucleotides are TGTGCCAGCAGCTTGGGGGATGCGAACACCGGGGAGCTGTTTTTT. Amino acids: CASSLGDANTGELFF. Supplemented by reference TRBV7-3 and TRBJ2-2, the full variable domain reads GAGVSQTPSNKVTEKGKYVELRCDPISGHTALYWYRQSLGQGPEFLIYFQGTGAADDSGLPNDRFFAVRPEGSVSTLKIQRTERGDSAVYLCASSLGDANTGELFFGEGSRLTVL.

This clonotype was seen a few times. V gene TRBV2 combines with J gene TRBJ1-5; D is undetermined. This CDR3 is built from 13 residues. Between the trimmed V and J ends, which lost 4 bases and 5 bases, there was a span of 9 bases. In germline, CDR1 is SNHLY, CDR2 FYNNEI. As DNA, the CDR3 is TGTGCCAGCAGTGCCATCAAAGATCAGCCCCAGCATTTT. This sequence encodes CASSAIKDQPQHF.

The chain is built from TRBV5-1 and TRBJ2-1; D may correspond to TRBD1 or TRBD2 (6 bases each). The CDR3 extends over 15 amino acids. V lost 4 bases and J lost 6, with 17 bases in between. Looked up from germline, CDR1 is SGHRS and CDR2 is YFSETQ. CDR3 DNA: TGCGCCAGCAGCCCGGTGAGGAGGGGGGTCAATGAGCAGTTCTTC. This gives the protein CASSPVRRGVNEQFF.

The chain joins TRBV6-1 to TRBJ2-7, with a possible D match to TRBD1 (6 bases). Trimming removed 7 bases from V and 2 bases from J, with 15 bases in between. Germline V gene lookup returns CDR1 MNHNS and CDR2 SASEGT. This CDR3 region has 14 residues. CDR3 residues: CASNRATGTYEQYF. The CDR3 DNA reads TGTGCCAGCAACCGGGCAACAGGGACCTACGAGCAGTACTTC.

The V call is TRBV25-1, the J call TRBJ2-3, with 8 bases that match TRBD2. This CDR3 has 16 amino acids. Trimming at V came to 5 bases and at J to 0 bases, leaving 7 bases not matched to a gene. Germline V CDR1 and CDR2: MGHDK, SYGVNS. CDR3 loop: CASSKPGRGSTDTQYF. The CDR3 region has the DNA TGTGCCAGCAGTAAGCCCGGGAGGGGTAGCACAGATACGCAGTATTTT.

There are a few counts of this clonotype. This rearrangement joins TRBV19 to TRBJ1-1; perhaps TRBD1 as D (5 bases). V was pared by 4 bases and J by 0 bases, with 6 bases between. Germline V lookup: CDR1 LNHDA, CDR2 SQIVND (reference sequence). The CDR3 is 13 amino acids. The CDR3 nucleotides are TGTGCCAGTAGTAGAGGGGTGAACACTGAAGCTTTCTTT. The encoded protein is CASSRGVNTEAFF.

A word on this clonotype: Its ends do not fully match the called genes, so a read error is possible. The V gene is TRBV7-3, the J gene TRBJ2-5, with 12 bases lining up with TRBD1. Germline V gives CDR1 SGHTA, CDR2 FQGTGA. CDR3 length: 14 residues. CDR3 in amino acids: CAGSPGQGAGTQYF. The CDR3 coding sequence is TGTGCCGGCAGCCCGGGACAGGGGGCTGGGACCCAGTACTTC.

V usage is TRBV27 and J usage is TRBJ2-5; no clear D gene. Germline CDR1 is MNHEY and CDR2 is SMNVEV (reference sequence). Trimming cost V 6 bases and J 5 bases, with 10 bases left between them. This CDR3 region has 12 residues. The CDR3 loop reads CASRGILETQYF. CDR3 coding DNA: TGTGCCAGCAGGGGGATTTTGGAGACCCAGTACTTC.

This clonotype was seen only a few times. In DNA form, the CDR3 reads TGTGCCAGCGGGGTAAACTATGGCTACACCTTC. Protein sequence: CASGVNYGYTF. This chain joins TRBV2 and TRBJ1-2, with unresolved D. Trimming removed 8 bases from V and 2 bases from J, with 6 bases in between. Germline CDR1 is SNHLY and CDR2 is FYNNEI. This CDR3 spans 11 amino acids.

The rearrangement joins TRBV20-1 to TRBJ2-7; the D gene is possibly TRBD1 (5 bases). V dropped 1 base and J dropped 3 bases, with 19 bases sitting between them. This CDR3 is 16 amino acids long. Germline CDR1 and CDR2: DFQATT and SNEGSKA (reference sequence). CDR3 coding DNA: TGCAGTGCTAGAGGTCCCACAGGCACGAACCTCTACGAGCAGTACTTC. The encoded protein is CSARGPTGTNLYEQYF.

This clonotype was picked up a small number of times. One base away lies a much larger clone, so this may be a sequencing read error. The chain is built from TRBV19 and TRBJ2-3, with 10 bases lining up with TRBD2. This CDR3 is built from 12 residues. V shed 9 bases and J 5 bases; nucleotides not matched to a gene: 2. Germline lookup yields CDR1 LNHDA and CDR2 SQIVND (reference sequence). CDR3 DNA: TGTGCCAGCAGACTAGCGGGAGATACGCAGTATTTT. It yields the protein CASRLAGDTQYF.

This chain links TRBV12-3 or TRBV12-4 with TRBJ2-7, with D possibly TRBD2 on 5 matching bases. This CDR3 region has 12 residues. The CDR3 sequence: CGEEVGSYEQYF. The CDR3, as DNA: TGTGGAGAGGAGGTGGGCTCCTACGAGCAGTACTTC.

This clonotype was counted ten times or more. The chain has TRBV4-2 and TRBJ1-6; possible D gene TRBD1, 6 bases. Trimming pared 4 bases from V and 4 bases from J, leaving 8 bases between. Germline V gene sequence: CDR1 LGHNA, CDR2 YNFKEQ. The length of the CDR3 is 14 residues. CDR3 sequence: CASSLTGYNSPLHF. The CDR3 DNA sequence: TGTGCCAGCAGCCTGACAGGTTATAATTCACCCCTCCACTTT.

The CDR3 coding sequence is TGTGCCAGCACCCGGACAGTGAACACCGGGGAGCTGTTTTTT. Translating gives CASTRTVNTGELFF. The genes are TRBV9 and TRBJ2-2; tentative D call: TRBD1 (6 bases). Germline V gives CDR1 SGDLS, CDR2 YYNGEE. V gave up 6 bases and J gave up 1 base, with 10 bases separating them. This CDR3 has 14 residues.

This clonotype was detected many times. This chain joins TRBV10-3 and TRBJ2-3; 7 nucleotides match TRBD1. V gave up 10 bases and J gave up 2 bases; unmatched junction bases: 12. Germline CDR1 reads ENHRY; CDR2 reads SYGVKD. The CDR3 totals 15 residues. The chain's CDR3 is CATAGSEGATDTQYF. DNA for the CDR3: TGTGCCACCGCAGGAAGTGAGGGGGCCACAGATACGCAGTATTTT.

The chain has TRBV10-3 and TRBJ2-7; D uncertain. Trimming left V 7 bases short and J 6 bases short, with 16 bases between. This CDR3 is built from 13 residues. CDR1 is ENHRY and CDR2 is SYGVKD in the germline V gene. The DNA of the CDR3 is TGTGCCATCAAAGGCATTTCGGCTGGCGAGCAGTACTTC. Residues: CAIKGISAGEQYF.